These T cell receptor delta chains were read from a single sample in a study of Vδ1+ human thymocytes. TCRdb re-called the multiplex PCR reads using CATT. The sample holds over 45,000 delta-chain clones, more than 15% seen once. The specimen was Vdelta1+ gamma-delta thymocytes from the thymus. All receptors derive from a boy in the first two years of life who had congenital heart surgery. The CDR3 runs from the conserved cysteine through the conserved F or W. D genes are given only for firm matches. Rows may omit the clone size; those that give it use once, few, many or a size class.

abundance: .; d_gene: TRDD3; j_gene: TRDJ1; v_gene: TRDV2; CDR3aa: CACDGGIIGFHDKLIF; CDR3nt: TGTGCCTGTGACGGGGGGATAATTGGGTTCCACGATAAACTCATCTTT
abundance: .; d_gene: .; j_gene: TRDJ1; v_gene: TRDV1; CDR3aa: CALGEPLIWYTDKLIF; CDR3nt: TGTGCTCTTGGGGAACCTTTAATATGGTACACCGATAAACTCATCTTT
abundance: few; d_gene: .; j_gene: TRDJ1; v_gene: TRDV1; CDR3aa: CALGELKTFRIPYRIHTDKLIF; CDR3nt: TGTGCTCTTGGGGAACTAAAGACTTTTAGGATACCCTACAGGATCCACACCGATAAACTCATCTTT
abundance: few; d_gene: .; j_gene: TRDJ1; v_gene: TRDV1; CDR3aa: CALGPRLFPRVGIEDKLIF; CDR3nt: TGTGCTCTTGGGCCTCGCCTCTTTCCTAGGGTGGGGATAGAGGATAAACTCATCTTT
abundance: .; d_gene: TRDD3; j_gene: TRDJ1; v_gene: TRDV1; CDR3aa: CALGEGLPSYWGFLPYTDKLIF; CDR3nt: TGTGCTCTTGGGGAAGGCCTTCCCTCATACTGGGGGTTTCTCCCGTACACCGATAAACTCATCTTT
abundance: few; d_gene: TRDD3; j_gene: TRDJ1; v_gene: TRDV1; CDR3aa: CALGGFPIWGILRKLIF; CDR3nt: TGTGCTCTTGGGGGTTTTCCCATCTGGGGGATACTGCGTAAACTCATCTTT
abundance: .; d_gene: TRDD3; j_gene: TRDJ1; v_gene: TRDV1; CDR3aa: CALGELRGPSRLGELKLIF; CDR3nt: TGTGCTCTTGGGGAACTAAGGGGCCCATCTCGACTGGGGGAGCTTAAACTCATCTTT
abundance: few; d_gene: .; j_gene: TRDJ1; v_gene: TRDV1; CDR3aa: CALGEPSYDELGPIGRKLIF; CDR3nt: TGTGCTCTTGGGGAACCCTCCTACGATGAACTGGGGCCAATTGGCCGTAAACTCATCTTC
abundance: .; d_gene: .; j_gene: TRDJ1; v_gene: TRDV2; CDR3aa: CACDTDRLIF; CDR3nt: TGTGCCTGTGACACGGATAGACTCATCTTT
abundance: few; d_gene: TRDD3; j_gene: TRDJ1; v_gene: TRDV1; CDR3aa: CALGELRWGDTDKLIF; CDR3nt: TGTGCTCTTGGGGAATTACGTTGGGGGGATACCGATAAACTCATCTTT
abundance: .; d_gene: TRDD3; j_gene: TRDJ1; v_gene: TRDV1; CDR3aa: CALGVPLGDTWYTDKLIF; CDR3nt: TGTGCTCTTGGGGTTCCACTGGGGGATACGTGGTACACCGATAAACTCATCTTT
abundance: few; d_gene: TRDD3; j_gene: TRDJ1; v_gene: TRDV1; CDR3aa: CALGELWARSLTGGYVSDKLIF; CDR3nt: TGTGCTCTTGGGGAACTTTGGGCCCGGAGCCTTACTGGGGGATACGTTTCCGATAAACTCATCTTT
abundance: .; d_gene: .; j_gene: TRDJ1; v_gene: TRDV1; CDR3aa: CALGERVPSIDKLIF; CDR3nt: TGTGCTCTTGGGGAACGGGTTCCCTCGATCGATAAACTCATCTTT
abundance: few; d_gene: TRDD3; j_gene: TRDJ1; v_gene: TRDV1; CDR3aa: CALGSNDWGIFGYTDKLIF; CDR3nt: TGTGCTCTTGGGTCCAACGATTGGGGGATATTCGGGTACACCGATAAACTCATCTTT
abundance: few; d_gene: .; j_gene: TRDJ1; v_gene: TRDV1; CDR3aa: CALGETTTLQGGGPCYTDKLIF; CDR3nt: TGTGCTCTTGGGGAAACAACGACCCTACAGGGGGGGGGCCCATGTTACACCGATAAACTCATCTTT
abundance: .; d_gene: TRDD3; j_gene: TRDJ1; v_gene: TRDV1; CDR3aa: CALGELLRKRPPGGYRGTDKLIF; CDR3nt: TGTGCTCTTGGGGAACTTCTTCGCAAGCGGCCCCCTGGGGGATACCGTGGTACCGATAAACTCATCTTT
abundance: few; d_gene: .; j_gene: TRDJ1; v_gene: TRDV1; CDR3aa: CALGELAYYRAPYTDKLIF; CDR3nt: TGTGCTCTTGGGGAACTCGCCTACTATAGGGCCCCGTACACCGATAAACTCATCTTT
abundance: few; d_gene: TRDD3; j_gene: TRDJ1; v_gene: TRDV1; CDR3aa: CALGELARRGIGTDKLIF; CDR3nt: TGTGCTCTTGGGGAACTGGCCCGCCGGGGGATAGGTACCGATAAACTCATCTTT
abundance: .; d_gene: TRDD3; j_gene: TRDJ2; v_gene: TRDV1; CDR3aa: CALGDPQPIESWGIGGTAQLFF; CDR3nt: TGTGCTCTTGGAGACCCCCAGCCTATAGAATCCTGGGGGATAGGAGGCACAGCACAACTCTTCTTT
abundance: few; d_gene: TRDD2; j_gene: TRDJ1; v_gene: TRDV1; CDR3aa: CALGELGFLMKLIF; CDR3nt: TGTGCTCTTGGGGAACTAGGCTTCCTAATGAAACTCATCTTT
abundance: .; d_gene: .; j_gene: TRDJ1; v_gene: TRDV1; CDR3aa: CALGRVPGGEWYTDKLIF; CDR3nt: TGTGCTCTTGGGAGAGTTCCCGGGGGTGAATGGTACACCGATAAACTCATCTTT
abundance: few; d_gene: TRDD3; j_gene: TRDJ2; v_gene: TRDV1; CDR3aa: CALGEAPTGVGYCSAQLFF; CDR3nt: TGTGCTCTTGGGGAAGCACCTACGGGAGTGGGATACTGTTCAGCACAACTCTTCTTT
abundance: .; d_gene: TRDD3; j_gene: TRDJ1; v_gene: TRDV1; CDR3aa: CALGELRQWIRTDKLIF; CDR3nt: TGTGCTCTTGGGGAACTTAGGCAGTGGATACGCACCGATAAACTCATCTTT
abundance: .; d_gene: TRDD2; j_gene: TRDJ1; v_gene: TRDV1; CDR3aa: CALGEYYSSFLLKLIF; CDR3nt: TGTGCTCTTGGGGAATATTACAGTTCCTTCCTGCTTAAACTCATCTTT
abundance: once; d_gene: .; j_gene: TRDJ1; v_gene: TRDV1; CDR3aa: CALGEGDGYSTHTDKLIF; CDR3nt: TGTGCTCTTGGGGAAGGCGACGGATACTCAACTCACACCGATAAACTCATCTTT
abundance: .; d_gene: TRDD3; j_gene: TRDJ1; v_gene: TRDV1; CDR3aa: CALGSEPRQYWGLNQYTDKLIF; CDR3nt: TGTGCTCTTGGGTCAGAACCTCGGCAATACTGGGGGCTAAACCAGTACACCGATAAACTCATCTTT
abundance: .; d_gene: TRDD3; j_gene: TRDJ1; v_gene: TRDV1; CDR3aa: CALGDPPSSPFLGDRVTDKLIF; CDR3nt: TGTGCTCTTGGGGACCCACCATCATCCCCCTTTCTGGGGGATAGGGTCACCGATAAACTCATCTTT
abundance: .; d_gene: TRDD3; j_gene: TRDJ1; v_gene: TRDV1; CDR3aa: CALGEIPSYGGGYATDKLIF; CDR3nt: TGTGCTCTTGGGGAGATCCCTTCCTACGGTGGGGGATACGCGACCGATAAACTCATCTTT
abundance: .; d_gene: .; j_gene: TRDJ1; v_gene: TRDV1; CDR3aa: CALGEQIYRPHALPPADKLIF; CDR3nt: TGTGCTCTTGGGGAACAGATCTACCGTCCCCACGCCCTCCCCCCTGCCGATAAACTCATCTTT
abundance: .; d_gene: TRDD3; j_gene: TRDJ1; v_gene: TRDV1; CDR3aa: CALGVAPLVPTPRTGGYAKPQPYYTDKLIF; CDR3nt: TGTGCTCTTGGGGTGGCCCCCCTTGTTCCTACTCCCCGTACTGGGGGATACGCCAAGCCCCAACCCTACTACACCGATAAACTCATCTTT
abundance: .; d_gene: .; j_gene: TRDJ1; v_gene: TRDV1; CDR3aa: CALGELGRAGDTDKLIF; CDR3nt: TGTGCTCTTGGGGAACTGGGCCGGGCTGGGGACACCGATAAACTCATCTTT
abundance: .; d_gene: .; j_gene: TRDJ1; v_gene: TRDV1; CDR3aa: CALGERGFASGLTDKLIF; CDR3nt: TGTGCTCTTGGGGAAAGGGGCTTTGCTTCGGGACTCACCGATAAACTCATCTTT
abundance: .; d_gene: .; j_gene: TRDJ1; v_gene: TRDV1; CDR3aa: CALGGGGHIKLIF; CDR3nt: TGTGCTCTTGGAGGAGGGGGACATATTAAACTCATCTTT
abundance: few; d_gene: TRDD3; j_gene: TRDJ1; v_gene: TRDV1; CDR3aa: CALGVPPSRSYWGRTDKLIF; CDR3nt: TGTGCTCTTGGGGTTCCGCCTTCTCGAAGTTACTGGGGGAGGACCGATAAACTCATCTTT
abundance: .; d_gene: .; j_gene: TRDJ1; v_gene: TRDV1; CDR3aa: CALGASSWAGKVLSYTDKLIF; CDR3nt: TGTGCTCTTGGGGCATCCTCTTGGGCGGGGAAAGTCCTTTCGTACACCGATAAACTCATCTTT
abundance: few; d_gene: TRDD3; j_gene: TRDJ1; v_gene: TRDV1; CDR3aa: CALGELTFKGGYAGKLIF; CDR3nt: TGTGCTCTTGGGGAACTTACCTTTAAAGGTGGATACGCTGGTAAACTCATCTTT
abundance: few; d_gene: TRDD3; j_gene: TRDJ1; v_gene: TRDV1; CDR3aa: CALGDFLLPLYWGPLNTDKLIF; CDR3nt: TGTGCTCTTGGGGATTTCCTCCTTCCCCTTTACTGGGGGCCTCTTAACACCGATAAACTCATCTTT